The subject of this entry is one T cell receptor (beta chain). Its antigen is undetermined. The data originate from a study of CXCR3-negative and CXCR3-positive naive CD8 T cells. The sorting of each CD8+ T cell subset was done in triplicate, at some 300,000 cells each. Each TRB cDNA library was prepared by 5' RACE (with UMI labels). Reprocessing the 5' RACE reads, TCRdb reports a single entry for every CDR3 protein and omits DNA. The table for this sample gives about 120,000 distinct CDR3 sequences. Study results and caveats: Much lower diversity was found in memory CD8+ cells, while both naive subsets had comparably high diversity. More hydrophobic TRB CDR3s occurred in CXCR3-positive than in CXCR3-negative naive cells. Cryopreservation partially decreased CXCR3 expression, and most assays used fresh PBMCs.

The CDR3 length is 13 residues. Germline V gene lookup returns CDR1 SGHDT and CDR2 YYEEEE. This TCR was sampled from a human donor in good health. Some clones in this sample may be carry-over from other donors' samples. The specimen was naive CXCR3+ CD8+ T cells from blood. Subset denoted: CD45RO-CCR7+CD27+CD95- naive CD8+ T cells expressing CXCR3 (TNR3+). The chain links TRBV5-6 to TRBJ1-2. CDR3 protein: CASSTSAAEGYTF.